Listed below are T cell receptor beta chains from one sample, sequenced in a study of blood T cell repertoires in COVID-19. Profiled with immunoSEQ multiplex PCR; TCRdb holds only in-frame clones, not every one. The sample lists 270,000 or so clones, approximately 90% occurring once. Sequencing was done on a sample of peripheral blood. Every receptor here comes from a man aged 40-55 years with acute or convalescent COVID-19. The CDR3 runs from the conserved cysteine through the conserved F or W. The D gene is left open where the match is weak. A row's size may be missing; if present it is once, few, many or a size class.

CASSLGQLNYNSPLHF TGTGCCAGCAGCTTAGGACAGCTAAATTATAATTCACCCCTCCACTTT TRBJ1-6 NA TRBV5-8 NA
CAISESWTGRKEQYF TGTGCCATCAGTGAGTCGTGGACAGGGAGGAAGGAGCAGTACTTC TRBJ2-7 NA TRBV10-3 TRBD1
CASREDGLYEQYF TGCGCCAGCAGGGAGGACGGGCTTTACGAGCAGTACTTC TRBJ2-7 NA TRBV5-1 NA
CAIRGTVADGYTF TGTGCCATCAGGGGGACAGTCGCCGACGGCTACACCTTC TRBJ1-2 NA TRBV10-3 TRBD1
CASTPEAGGSQPQHF TGTGCCAGCACCCCCGAAGCAGGGGGCAGTCAGCCCCAGCATTTT TRBJ1-5 NA TRBV6-5 TRBD1
CATSRDLPLADLQETQYF TGTGCCACCAGCAGAGATCTACCCTTAGCGGATCTACAAGAGACCCAGTACTTC TRBJ2-5 NA TRBV15 NA
CASSRQGAPGYTF TGTGCCAGTAGTAGACAGGGGGCGCCCGGCTACACCTTC TRBJ1-2 NA TRBV19 TRBD1
CASSLGGGYNSPLHF TGTGCCAGCAGCTTAGGGGGGGGCTATAATTCACCCCTCCACTTT TRBJ1-6 NA TRBV7-2 NA
CASSRDLGDQPQHF TGTGCCAGCAGCCGGGACTTGGGCGATCAGCCCCAGCATTTT TRBJ1-5 NA TRBV7-8 NA
CASSPAGTTTDTQYF TGTGCCAGCAGCCCCGCGGGGACTACCACAGATACGCAGTATTTT TRBJ2-3 NA TRBV9 TRBD2
CASSLAGQPQHF TGTGCCAGCAGTTTAGCAGGTCAGCCCCAGCATTTT TRBJ1-5 once TRBV28 NA
CASIRGLLGEQYF TGTGCCAGCATCAGGGGGCTGTTGGGGGAGCAGTACTTC TRBJ2-7 NA TRBV6-5 TRBD1
CASSLTSVTGELFF TGCGCCAGCAGCCTGACTAGCGTGACCGGGGAGCTGTTTTTT TRBJ2-2 few TRBV5-1 TRBD2
CASSEWGQSTDTQYF TGTGCCAGCAGTGAATGGGGACAGAGCACAGATACGCAGTATTTT TRBJ2-3 NA TRBV25-1 TRBD1
CSASPTKSQPQHF TGCAGTGCTAGTCCCACGAAGAGCCAGCCCCAGCATTTT TRBJ1-5 once TRBV20-1 NA
CASSSRDWDSPLHF TGTGCCAGCAGCTCTCGGGATTGGGATTCACCCCTCCACTTT TRBJ1-6 NA TRBV5-4 NA
CASSLDRESTQHF TGTGCCAGCAGTTTGGACAGGGAAAGTACCCAGCATTTT TRBJ1-5 NA TRBV5-6 TRBD1
CASSLGGPGTDTQYF TGTGCCAGCAGCTTGGGGGGGCCAGGCACAGATACGCAGTATTTT TRBJ2-3 NA TRBV5-4 NA
CASKRAGRTSGNTIYF TGTGCCAGCAAAAGGGCAGGGAGGACCTCTGGAAACACCATATATTTT TRBJ1-3 NA TRBV27 NA
CASSLTGTGEIISYTF TGCGCCAGCAGCCTGACCGGGACAGGGGAAATAATTAGCTACACCTTC TRBJ1-2 NA TRBV5-1 TRBD1
CASGVGGYGYTF TGTGCCAGCGGGGTCGGGGGTTACGGCTACACCTTC TRBJ1-2 NA TRBV11-3 NA
CASSPGQGANIQYF TGTGCCAGCAGCCCGGGACAGGGGGCAAACATTCAGTACTTC TRBJ2-4 few TRBV7-9 TRBD1
CASSFQGSAFF TGTGCCAGCAGTTTTCAGGGGTCGGCTTTCTTT TRBJ1-1 NA TRBV28 NA
CASSYYTRTGNTEAFF TGTGCCAGCAGTTACTATACCCGGACAGGGAACACTGAAGCTTTCTTT TRBJ1-1 few TRBV6-5 TRBD1